This note documents a single T cell receptor beta chain sequence. The antigen remains undetermined. This sample was taken from a study of shared clonotypes between healthy human individuals. Notes on the study in general: Specimens sampled were limited to blood, with tissue repertoires likely differing.

The CDR3 runs 16 residues. Unmatched junction bases numbered 5, after V lost 4 bases and J lost 2 bases. The germline CDR1 and CDR2 sequences are SGHNT and YYREEE (reference sequence). A split of CD4+ cells into CD45RA+ naive and CD45RA-negative memory subsets was performed. Several immunoSEQ 96-well plates shared each subset's DNA, each plate a replicate. Using roughly 180 ng DNA, around 30,000 T cell genomes, the sorted-subset replicate PCRs were run. Some clones are missing from TCRdb's copy, which holds only in-frame ones; the method was immunoSEQ multiplex PCR. The sample records 1.4 million or so clones, about 98.5% being singletons.

The sequenced sample consisted of naive CD4+ T cells sorted from blood. Specified subset: CD45RA+ positively selected. This receptor was taken from a man aged 30-40 years in good health. The chain links TRBV5-4 to TRBJ2-5; 13 bases are shared with TRBD2. The CDR3 region has the DNA TGTGCCAGCAGCGCAGGACTAGCGGGAGAACAAGAGACCCAGTACTTC. It specifies CASSAGLAGEQETQYF.